The clone carrying this TCR beta chain was seen many times. This sample was included in a study of early T cells in non-severe SARS-CoV-2 infection. TCRdb analysed the 5' RACE reads with MiXCR anew, one entry per CDR3 protein. The sample records about 49,000 distinct CDR3 sequences, over 9.5% being singletons. The CDR3 is 16 residues long. Germline values: CDR1 KGHSH, CDR2 LQKENI. Trimming took off 6 bases at V and 5 bases at J, with 22 bases between the two ends. What was sequenced was whole blood. The rearrangement uses TRBV18 and TRBJ1-2; TRBD1 is a possible D gene (5 bases). This TCR was recovered from an adult who was a healthcare worker with PCR-confirmed SARS-CoV-2 infection or an uninfected control (not recorded which). The CDR3 protein is CASSTPSDFRGYGYTF. The CDR3 DNA sequence: TGTGCCAGCTCGACTCCTTCGGACTTCCGGGGGTATGGCTACACCTTC.